The 8 T cell receptor beta chains below come from one sample, sequenced in a study of regulatory T cells in long-lasting Graves disease. Investigators prepared the TCR beta libraries by applying iRepertoire HTBI primers and Arm-PCR of CDR3 regions. TCRdb ran MiXCR on the multiplex PCR reads and lists one entry per CDR3 protein. Here the sample spans 510,000 or so distinct CDR3 sequences, around 11% being singletons. Indicated time point: newly diagnosed GD, antithyroid drugs for less than 3 months. Scientists built the TCR library using RNA that was extracted from PBMCs. This sample also belongs to another study, concerning T cells in Graves' hyperthyroidism and ophthalmopathy.

The material sequenced was peripheral blood mononuclear cells (PBMCs), taken at new diagnosis, from a patient treated with antithyroid drugs. These receptors all stem from a woman aged 25-40 years with Graves disease.

This clonotype was picked up many times. The chain employs TRBV5-5 and TRBJ2-1; the match to TRBD2 covers 11 bases. With V trimmed by 1 base and J by 10 bases, 4 bases remained unmatched. CDR1 is SGHKS, CDR2 YYEKEE, per germline (reference sequence). This CDR3 spans 14 amino acids. The CDR3 region has the DNA TGTGCCAGCAGCTTGATAGGGACTAGCGGCGAGCAGTTCTTC. Translated: CASSLIGTSGEQFF. Variable domain in full (rest from reference TRBV5-5 and TRBJ2-1): DAGVTQSPTHLIKTRGQQVTLRCSPISGHKSVSWYQQVLGQGPQFIFQYYEKEERGRGNFPDRFSARQFPNYSSELNVNALLLGDSALYLCASSLIGTSGEQFFGPGTRLTVL.

This clonotype was recorded at least ten times. The genes are TRBV2 and TRBJ2-1; weak D call: TRBD2 (5 bases). The V end lost 7 bases, the J end lost 2 bases, and 12 bases lay between the germline ends. Germline V gene sequence: CDR1 SNHLY, CDR2 FYNNEI. This CDR3 has 14 amino acids. The CDR3, as DNA: TGTGCCAGCACCCTACTAGAGACCTACAATGAGCAGTTCTTC. Translated, it gives CASTLLETYNEQFF.

The sample holds a few counts of this clonotype. J is TRBJ1-2 and V is TRBV6-1; no clear D. This CDR3 spans 13 amino acids. Germline CDR1 and CDR2: MNHNS and SASEGT. V was cut by 5 bases and J by 8 bases, with 15 bases left in between. In DNA, the CDR3 is TGTGCCAGCAGTCACAGCCAAGGGAAAGGCTACACCTTC. Amino acid sequence: CASSHSQGKGYTF.

This clonotype occurred many times. The chain uses TRBV19 and TRBJ1-1; 7 positions agree with TRBD1. The trim removed 2 bases at V and 1 base at J, leaving 7 bases unmatched. The CDR3 totals 16 residues. Per the germline V gene, CDR1 is LNHDA and CDR2 is SQIVND (reference sequence). The chain's CDR3 is CASSIKGAEENTEAFF. The CDR3 nucleotides read TGTGCCAGTAGTATAAAGGGGGCAGAGGAGAACACTGAAGCTTTCTTT. Looking up the rest from reference TRBV19 and TRBJ1-1 gives the full variable domain: DGGITQSPKYLFRKEGQNVTLSCEQNLNHDAMYWYRQDPGQGLRLIYYSQIVNDFQKGDIAEGYSVSREKKESFPLTVTSAQKNPTAFYLCASSIKGAEENTEAFFGQGTRLTVV.

This chain links TRBV19 with TRBJ1-5; 9 bases fit TRBD1. CDR3 size: 15 residues. V was pared by 3 bases and J by 4 bases, with 4 bases of the junction left unmatched. From germline, CDR1 is LNHDA and CDR2 SQIVND (reference sequence). Written as DNA, the CDR3 is TGTGCCAGTAGTATGTACAGGGGGCAGAATCAGCCCCAGCATTTT. Translated, it gives CASSMYRGQNQPQHF. The variable domain in full, with the rest retrieved from reference TRBV19 and TRBJ1-5, is DGGITQSPKYLFRKEGQNVTLSCEQNLNHDAMYWYRQDPGQGLRLIYYSQIVNDFQKGDIAEGYSVSREKKESFPLTVTSAQKNPTAFYLCASSMYRGQNQPQHFGDGTRLSIL.

The chain employs TRBV6-5 and TRBJ1-6; tentatively, D is TRBD1 (6 bases). The CDR3 length is 15 residues. The germline CDR1 and CDR2 sequences are MNHEY and SVGAGI. V was trimmed by 0 bases and J by 10 bases, leaving 13 bases between them. This CDR3 is CASSYSLQGVSPLHF. The CDR3 DNA reads as TGTGCCAGCAGTTACTCGTTACAGGGTGTGTCACCCCTCCACTTT.

This clonotype was found a few times. J is TRBJ2-7 and V is TRBV10-2; D uncertain. The CDR3 is made up of 12 amino acids. With 10 bases removed from V and 4 bases from J, the gap between germline ends came to 14 bases. Germline V gene lookup returns CDR1 WSHSY and CDR2 SAAADI. The CDR3 loop is CATGTIMYEQYF. The CDR3 region has the DNA TGCGCCACGGGCACCATAATGTACGAGCAGTACTTC.

The rearrangement uses TRBV27 and TRBJ2-3; 16 bases fit TRBD2. Germline V gene sequence: CDR1 MNHEY, CDR2 SMNVEV (reference sequence). The CDR3 extends over 17 amino acids. J gave up 4 bases and V 4 bases, and 5 bases lay outside the gene matches. CDR3 protein: CASSSLGLAGGPDTQYF. Written as DNA, the CDR3 is TGTGCCAGCAGTTCCCTGGGACTAGCGGGAGGGCCAGATACGCAGTATTTT.